This T cell receptor (beta chain) was found in a study of blood T cell repertoires in COVID-19 (dated by TCRdb to about 2020). For the study in its entirety: Samples from collaborators originated in the United States, Italy and Spain and spanned both the acute and convalescent phases of COVID-19. A de-identified subject ID, COVID-19 status, age in years and sex were almost always included in the sample metadata. Samples came from the ongoing ImmuneRACE study (first 160 participants) plus 1,254 subjects from 6 global collaborators. Where available, HLA class I and class II types were taken from metadata supplied by the sample provider and were not determined by assay-based typing. The repertoires were released in a freely available public database meant as a resource for research on the immune response to SARS-CoV-2. The material from the prospective study consisted of cDNA or gDNA derived from T cells, B-cell-depleted T cells, or PBMCs. The dataset comprised deeply sampled blood TCRbeta repertoires from subjects exposed to, actively infected with, or recovered from COVID-19. Overall study outcomes, separate from this receptor: How much clinical and demographic metadata was included differed by source and by participant, and the metadata was provided uncurated.

In Seattle, one collaborating source enrolled patients while the infection was active and tracked those patients longitudinally over the course of disease. Each collaborating institution followed its own protocols to collect whole blood in K2EDTA tubes. For TCRbeta analysis, collaborators shipped samples in one of three forms: frozen whole blood, isolated PBMCs, or DNA extracted from either of those sample types. Trimming at the junction amounts to 2 bases on V and 6 bases on J, and the germline ends lie 18 bases apart. CDR1 MGHDK and CDR2 SYGVNS were looked up in the germline V gene. Spanning cysteine to phenylalanine, the CDR3 consists of 16 amino acids. Only the CDR3 DNA is retained, 48 bases long and in frame from the first base. TCRbeta CDR3 regions were amplified from genomic DNA by means of the immunoSEQ Assay, a bias-controlled multiplex PCR. The study's processing was this. Nucleated cell counts per sample were estimated from amplification of reference gene primers within the assay. Sequence reads were collapsed and filtered to measure the absolute abundance of every unique TCRbeta CDR3 rearrangement. For each sample, productive Simpson clonality was calculated as the square root of Simpson's diversity index across productive rearrangements. TCRdb obtained this table from immuneACCESS and retained in-frame rearrangements with V and J assigned. These tables miss some clones; where compared with another copy, unresolved V genes account for less than half of the shortfall, and the remainder is unexplained. For V, J and clone size, that table is used; D and trimming come from the DNA. A total of 50,000 to 65,000 clones appear in this sample, over 60% of them only once. Around 4.9% of the sample rests with the top ten.

With respect to this clone: There is no known antigen for this receptor. Base qualities are not recorded, but no much larger clone differs from it by a single base.

The chain couples TRBV25-1 to TRBJ2-3; the D segment could be TRBD2, given 5 matching bases. Sequencing was done on a sample of peripheral blood. The sequence was obtained from a woman between 70 and 85 years old with COVID-19, enrolled during active disease. The CDR3 sequence is CASSEMVPGRGDTQYF. Here is the DNA: TGTGCCAGCAGTGAAATGGTCCCTGGTCGAGGGGATACGCAGTATTTT. Reference TRBV25-1 and TRBJ2-3 proteins supply the regions before and after the CDR3; the full variable domain is: EADIYQTPRYLVIGTGKKITLECSQTMGHDKMYWYQQDPGMELHLIHYSYGVNSTEKGDLSSESTVSRIRTEHFPLTLESARPSHTSQYLCASSEMVPGRGDTQYFGPGTRLTVL.